Shown below are 19 T cell receptor beta chains from a single sample sequenced in a study of cytomegalovirus exposure and HLA in healthy donors. The PCR ran on 60 Vbeta and 13 Jbeta primers. TCRdb's table, derived via immunoSEQ multiplex PCR, lists solely in-frame clones and lacks some. Of about 150,000 clones listed, just under 75% are singletons. Sequenced input: PBMCs. These receptors originate from a woman under 30 in good health and CMV-seronegative.

The chain joins TRBV7-2 to TRBJ2-2, with D hard to call. Germline CDR1 is SGHTA and CDR2 is FQGNSA. Trimming removed 5 bases at V and 4 bases at J, with 17 bases between. The CDR3 totals 16 residues. CDR3 bases: TGTGCCAGCAGCCCAGGTCGCTGGTCGGCCACCGGGGAGCTGTTTTTT. It specifies CASSPGRWSATGELFF.

The genes are TRBV27 and TRBJ1-2; 12 nucleotides align to TRBD1. Trimming at V came to 6 bases and at J to 8 bases, leaving 10 bases not matched to a gene. The CDR3 length is 15 residues. The V gene's germline CDR1 is MNHEY and CDR2 SMNVEV (reference sequence). CDR3 sequence: CASRSGTGGERGYTF. The CDR3 DNA follows: TGTGCCAGCAGATCCGGGACAGGGGGCGAAAGGGGCTACACCTTC.

This chain connects TRBV7-9 to TRBJ2-1; D is uncertain. CDR3 size: 12 residues. Germline V CDR1 and CDR2: SEHNR, FQNEAQ (reference sequence). V lost 1 base and J 5 bases, leaving 3 bases between the germline ends. CDR3 residues: CASSLDNNEQFF. For the CDR3, the DNA is TGTGCCAGCAGCTTAGATAACAATGAGCAGTTCTTC.

This chain connects TRBV5-1 to TRBJ2-6; no firm D call. Trimming removed 3 bases at V and 2 bases at J, with 6 bases between. Per germline, CDR1 SGHRS and CDR2 YFSETQ. This CDR3 comprises 14 residues. Written as DNA, the CDR3 is TGCGCCAGCAGCTCTGTTACTGGGGCCAACGTCCTGACTTTC. Encoded protein: CASSSVTGANVLTF.

This chain links TRBV15 with TRBJ2-5, with D unresolved. Per the germline V gene, CDR1 is LNHNV and CDR2 is YYDKDF (reference sequence). The CDR3 spans 14 residues. Trimming took 0 bases from V and 1 from J, leaving 6 bases between them. CDR3 DNA sequence: TGTGCCACCAGCAGAGAACCAGGCCAAGAGACCCAGTACTTC. It codes for CATSREPGQETQYF.

This chain links TRBV25-1 with TRBJ2-1; D possibly corresponds to TRBD2 (6 bases). CDR1 and CDR2 (germline): MGHDK, SYGVNS. The CDR3 sequence is 15 residues long. The V gene lost 0 bases and the J gene lost 7 bases, with 13 bases spanning the gap. The DNA for the CDR3 is TGTGCCAGCAGTGAATATCAGGGTGGGAGGAATGAGCAGTTCTTC. It specifies CASSEYQGGRNEQFF.

The chain recombines TRBV27 with TRBJ1-1, with 9 bases lining up with TRBD1. The ends lost 4 bases at V and 3 bases at J; junction bases unmatched: 9. The germline CDR1 and CDR2 sequences are MNHEY and SMNVEV (reference sequence). The CDR3 spans 16 residues. The CDR3 sequence: CASSSLQGARYTEAFF. The CDR3 DNA follows: TGTGCCAGCAGTTCTTTACAGGGGGCGCGTTACACTGAAGCTTTCTTT.

This clone showed up just a few times. The chain recombines TRBV9 with TRBJ1-4; 11 nucleotides match TRBD1. The CDR3 is 17 amino acids. Germline CDR1 reads SGDLS; CDR2 reads YYNGEE. The ends lost 2 bases at V and 7 bases at J; junction bases unmatched: 10. The chain's CDR3 is CASSVSVLGTGGEKLFF. DNA for the CDR3: TGTGCCAGCAGCGTTTCCGTCCTCGGGACAGGGGGTGAAAAACTGTTTTTT.

The chain uses TRBV11-2 and TRBJ2-1, with D possibly being TRBD1 (6 bases). The germline V gene has CDR1 SGHAT and CDR2 FQNNGV. V lost 0 bases and J lost 12, with 24 bases in between. The CDR3 contains 17 residues. CDR3 sequence reads: CASSLDLNFGGLGGQFF. CDR3 coding DNA: TGTGCCAGCAGCTTAGATCTCAACTTTGGGGGCCTTGGCGGGCAGTTCTTC.

J is TRBJ2-1 and V is TRBV7-9, with a weak D call TRBD1 (6 bases). Germline CDR1 SEHNR, CDR2 FQNEAQ (reference sequence). This CDR3 region has 13 residues. The V end lost 5 bases, the J end lost 8 bases, and 13 bases lay between the germline ends. The CDR3 spells CASSIQGWHEQFF. The CDR3 DNA reads as TGTGCCAGCAGCATACAGGGATGGCATGAGCAGTTCTTC.

V and J are TRBV7-2 and TRBJ2-3; a possible D gene is TRBD2 (6 bases). The germline V and J ends were trimmed by 2 bases and 2 bases, with 14 bases remaining between them. The germline V gene has CDR1 SGHTA and CDR2 FQGNSA. The CDR3 runs to 16 residues. CDR3 in DNA: TGTGCCAGCAGCTTAAGGCGGGGAATCATCACAGATACGCAGTATTTT. Protein: CASSLRRGIITDTQYF.

This clone was observed a handful of times. The rearrangement uses TRBV11-2 and TRBJ2-3; 10 positions match TRBD2. Germline values: CDR1 SGHAT, CDR2 FQNNGV. There are 17 residues in the CDR3. V lost 1 base and J lost 4; bases outside the gene matches: 8. The CDR3 loop is CASSLGASGSRADTQYF. DNA of the CDR3: TGTGCCAGCAGCTTAGGAGCTAGCGGGAGTCGCGCAGATACGCAGTATTTT. The variable domain in full, with the rest retrieved from reference TRBV11-2 and TRBJ2-3, is EAGVAQSPRYKIIEKRQSVAFWCNPISGHATLYWYQQILGQGPKLLIQFQNNGVVDDSQLPKDRFSAERLKGVDSTLKIQPAKLEDSAVYLCASSLGASGSRADTQYFGPGTRLTVL.

The V and J genes are TRBV28 and TRBJ1-1, with D perhaps TRBD1 (6 bases). Germline values: CDR1 MDHEN, CDR2 SYDVKM. V lost 6 bases to trimming and J lost 1 base, with 12 bases between them. The CDR3 covers 14 residues. The CDR3 loop reads CASSPPTGNTEAFF. CDR3 DNA: TGTGCCAGCAGCCCCCCGACAGGGAACACTGAAGCTTTCTTT.

The rearrangement uses TRBV13 and TRBJ2-5; D perhaps matches TRBD2 (5 bases). Trimming pared 5 bases from V and 5 bases from J, leaving 18 bases between. This CDR3 has 15 residues. In germline, CDR1 is PRHDT, CDR2 FYEKMQ (reference sequence). The CDR3 sequence is CASSPPERRGETQYF. The DNA for the CDR3 is TGTGCCAGCAGCCCACCCGAGCGACGCGGGGAGACCCAGTACTTC.

The chain links TRBV19 to TRBJ2-4; possible D gene TRBD1, 5 bases. The CDR3 consists of 17 residues. Germline values: CDR1 LNHDA, CDR2 SQIVND (reference sequence). Between the trimmed V and J ends, which lost 2 bases and 0 bases, there was a span of 14 bases. For the CDR3, the DNA is TGTGCCAGTAGTATAAGAGCACAGGCGCTAGCCAAAAACATTCAGTACTTC. Its protein product is CASSIRAQALAKNIQYF.

The J gene is TRBJ2-2, the V gene TRBV4-2, with TRBD2 matching over 7 bases. The CDR3 extends over 16 amino acids. The V and J ends lost 0 bases and 7 bases, in that order; junction bases with no gene match: 8. Germline CDR1 reads LGHNA; CDR2 reads YNFKEQ. The CDR3 loop reads CASSQDGAPGGGELFF. CDR3 sequence (DNA): TGTGCCAGCAGCCAAGATGGGGCCCCGGGGGGCGGGGAGCTGTTTTTT.

The DNA of the CDR3 is TGCGCCAGCAGTGAGAGGACAGCCTACGAGCAGTACGTC. This encodes CASSERTAYEQYV. This chain connects TRBV10-2 to TRBJ2-7; D is possibly TRBD1 (6 bases). The CDR3 is 13 amino acids. Germline V gene data show CDR1 as WSHSY and CDR2 as SAAADI. Trimming removed 2 bases from V and 2 bases from J, with 7 bases in between.

The CDR3 region is CASSFGAGHKETQYF. CDR3 coding DNA: TGTGCCAGCAGCTTCGGGGCGGGGCACAAAGAGACCCAGTACTTC. The chain has TRBV28 and TRBJ2-5, with D possibly being TRBD2 (6 bases). The CDR3 covers 15 residues. Germline assignment: CDR1 MDHEN and CDR2 SYDVKM. Trimming took off 6 bases at V and 3 bases at J, with 17 bases between the two ends.

The CDR3 DNA reads TGTGCCAGCAGTCGACAGGTCCCTGGGGCCAACGTCCTGACTTTC. The encoded protein is CASSRQVPGANVLTF. The chain couples TRBV6-5 to TRBJ2-6; D may be TRBD1 (6 bases). The CDR3 is made up of 15 amino acids. CDR1 and CDR2 from the germline V gene are MNHEY and SVGAGI. V lost 5 bases to trimming and J lost 2 bases, with 10 bases between them.